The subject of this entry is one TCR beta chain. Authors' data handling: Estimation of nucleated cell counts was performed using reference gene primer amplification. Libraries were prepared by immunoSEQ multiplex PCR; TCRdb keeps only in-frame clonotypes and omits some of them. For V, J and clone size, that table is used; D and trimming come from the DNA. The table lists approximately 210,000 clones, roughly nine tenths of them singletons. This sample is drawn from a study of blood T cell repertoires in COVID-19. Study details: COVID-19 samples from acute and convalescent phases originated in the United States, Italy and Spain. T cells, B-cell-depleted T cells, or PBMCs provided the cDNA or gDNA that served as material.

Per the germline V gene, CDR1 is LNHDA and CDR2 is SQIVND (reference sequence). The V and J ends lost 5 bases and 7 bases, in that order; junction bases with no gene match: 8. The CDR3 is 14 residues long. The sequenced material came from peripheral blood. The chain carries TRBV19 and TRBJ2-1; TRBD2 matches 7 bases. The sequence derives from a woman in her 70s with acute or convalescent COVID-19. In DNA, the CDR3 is TGTGCCAGTAGTGGGTTAGCCGGGAGGAATGAGCAGTTCTTC. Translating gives CASSGLAGRNEQFF.